Below are 6 T cell receptor beta chains sequenced from a single sample in a study of T cell responses to AZD1222 COVID-19 vaccine. Assay used: immunoSEQ multiplex PCR; TCRdb lists only in-frame clones, some missing. In the table there are some 150,000 clones, around 90% of which are singletons. Here the sequenced sample was peripheral blood, taken on day 0 of AZD1222 vaccination. Every receptor here comes from an adult in good health.

CDR3 sequence reads: CASTKLGRDNTEAFF. The CDR3, as DNA: TGTGCCAGTACCAAGCTAGGACGCGACAACACTGAAGCTTTCTTT. The chain links TRBV19 to TRBJ1-1; D is uncertain. The germline CDR1 and CDR2 sequences are LNHDA and SQIVND (reference sequence). Between the trimmed V and J ends, which lost 7 bases and 2 bases, there was a span of 17 bases. This CDR3 comprises 15 residues.

The chain is built from TRBV19 and TRBJ2-3, with D uncertain. The CDR3 has 14 residues. Trimming took off 3 bases at V and 2 bases at J, with 9 bases between the two ends. Germline V gives CDR1 LNHDA, CDR2 SQIVND (reference sequence). In DNA, the CDR3 is TGTGCCAGTAGTATCGGCTCAGACACAGATACGCAGTATTTT. Translated: CASSIGSDTDTQYF.

The chain couples TRBV29-1 to TRBJ2-1; D remains ambiguous. Germline CDR1 and CDR2: SQVTM and ANQGSEA. The CDR3 covers 13 residues. V lost 2 bases, J lost 9 bases, and 14 bases lay in between. The CDR3 loop is CSVERWDSSEQFF. In DNA, the CDR3 is TGCAGCGTTGAAAGGTGGGATAGTAGTGAGCAGTTCTTC.

This chain uses TRBV12-3 or TRBV12-4 with TRBJ1-3, with D possibly TRBD1 on 5 matching bases. V dropped 6 bases and J dropped 11 bases, with 17 bases sitting between them. The CDR3 spans 13 residues. The CDR3: CASSENSGTPIYF. In DNA, the CDR3 is TGTGCCAGCAGCGAAAACTCAGGGACCCCCATATATTTT.

V is TRBV19 and J is TRBJ1-5; no clear D gene. This CDR3 region has 15 residues. Germline V CDR1 and CDR2: LNHDA, SQIVND (reference sequence). V was trimmed by 1 base and J by 9 bases, leaving 16 bases between them. This CDR3 is CASSIGTSGYGPQHF. For the CDR3, the DNA is TGTGCCAGTAGTATAGGAACTTCAGGTTATGGGCCCCAGCATTTT.

The chain is built from TRBV7-3 and TRBJ1-1; D is ambiguous. The CDR3 length is 13 residues. Germline V gene lookup returns CDR1 SGHTA and CDR2 FQGTGA. Trimming took off 3 bases at V and 4 bases at J, with 9 bases between the two ends. CDR3 region: CASSFSESTEAFF. In nucleotides, the CDR3 is TGTGCCAGCAGCTTCAGCGAGAGCACTGAAGCTTTCTTT.